Listed below are T cell receptor beta chains from one sample, sequenced in a study of CD8+CD57+ T cells in acquired aplastic anemia. TCRdb reprocessed the reads with MiXCR, giving one entry per CDR3 protein. The sample holds about 200,000 distinct CDR3 sequences, around three fifths seen once. The sample consisted of sorted CD4+, CD8+, or CD8+CD57+ T cells (not recorded which) from PBMCs. These receptors were obtained from a human donor with aplastic anemia. The CDR3 runs from the conserved cysteine through the conserved F or W. A D gene is named only where the DNA matches it firmly. Size tells how often a clone was seen (once, few, many) or the class of an expanded clone, and some rows leave it out.

D,J,size,V,length,DNA,CDR3
TRBD2,TRBJ2-3,NA,TRBV7-6,16,TGTGCCAGCAGCTTGGGTAGCGGGGGGCCTCAAGATACGCAGTATTTT,CASSLGSGGPQDTQYF
TRBD1,TRBJ1-2,NA,TRBV12-3/TRBV12-4,15,TGTGCCAGCAGCCAGCCGGGACAGGGGAACTATGGCTACACCTTC,CASSQPGQGNYGYTF
NA,TRBJ1-2,many,TRBV12-3/TRBV12-4,12,TGTGCCAGCAGTCCGTGGACGGATGGCTACACCTTC,CASSPWTDGYTF
NA,TRBJ1-5,NA,TRBV24-1,13,TGTGCCAGTAGGACAAATAGCAATCAGCCCCAGCATTTT,CASRTNSNQPQHF
TRBD1,TRBJ2-7,NA,TRBV4-2,15,TGTGCCAGCAGCCAAGGGGGGACAGGGCCGGACGAGCAGTACTTC,CASSQGGTGPDEQYF
TRBD2,TRBJ2-3,many,TRBV7-8,14,TGTGCCAGCAGCTTCGGACTAGCGACAGATACGCAGTATTTT,CASSFGLATDTQYF
NA,TRBJ2-7,NA,TRBV29-1,12,TGCAGCGTTGTAGGGGCGTACTACGAGCAGTACTTC,CSVVGAYYEQYF
NA,TRBJ1-6,NA,TRBV2,13,TGTGCCAACAGGGCTTTGGATAATTCACCCCTCCACTTT,CANRALDNSPLHF
TRBD2,TRBJ2-2,NA,TRBV5-4,16,TGTGCCAGCAGCTCCAGACTAGCGGGGGACACCGGGGAGCTGTTTTTT,CASSSRLAGDTGELFF
NA,TRBJ2-7,many,TRBV12-3/TRBV12-4,14,TGTGCCAGCAGTTTAGACCCTAGTGACGACGAGCAGTACTTC,CASSLDPSDDEQYF
TRBD2,TRBJ2-7,NA,TRBV7-9,12,TGTGCCAGCAGTCGATCGGGGGGTGAGCAGTACTTC,CASSRSGGEQYF
NA,TRBJ1-4,few,TRBV25-1,13,TGTGCCAGCAGTGAATCAACCGGTGTAAAACTGTTTTTT,CASSESTGVKLFF
NA,TRBJ2-7,once,TRBV7-9,13,TGTGCCAGCAGCTTGGGCATTCTCTACGAGCAGTACTTC,CASSLGILYEQYF
TRBD2,TRBJ2-3,once,TRBV7-3,12,TGTGCCAGCAGCTTTAGCGGGGGGGAGCCGTATTTT,CASSFSGGEPYF
NA,TRBJ2-6,few,TRBV20-1,13,TGCAGTGCCCACCTCTCTGGGGCCAACGTCCTGACTTTC,CSAHLSGANVLTF
NA,TRBJ2-1,NA,TRBV7-8,12,TGTGCCAGCACCCCGGTCTACAATGAGCAGTTCTTC,CASTPVYNEQFF
TRBD1,TRBJ1-2,NA,TRBV19,16,TGTGCCAGTAGTATCCTGGGGACAGGGGATAGCTATGGCTACACCTTC,CASSILGTGDSYGYTF
TRBD2,TRBJ2-1,NA,TRBV4-2,16,TGTGCCAGCAGCCAAGAAGTAGCGGGGGACCACAATGAGCAGTTCTTC,CASSQEVAGDHNEQFF
NA,TRBJ1-1,NA,TRBV9,13,TGTGCCAGCAGCAGGGGGGAGAACACTGAAGCTTTCTTT,CASSRGENTEAFF
NA,TRBJ2-1,few,TRBV10-3,13,TGTGCCACGCGCTCCCGTCCCTACAATGAGCAGTTCTTC,CATRSRPYNEQFF
NA,TRBJ2-3,NA,TRBV19,15,TGTGCCAGTATTCCCTCGTTCGGGGGCGCAGATACGCAGTATTTT,CASIPSFGGADTQYF
NA,TRBJ2-1,NA,TRBV20-1,16,TGCAGTGCTGAAAAGCTCAGGAGAAGCTCCTACAATGAGCAGTTCTTC,CSAEKLRRSSYNEQFF
TRBD1,TRBJ2-1,few,TRBV10-3,14,TGTGCCATCACAGGGACAGGGCCATACAATGAGCAGTTCTTC,CAITGTGPYNEQFF
NA,TRBJ1-6,NA,TRBV7-9,18,TGTGCCAGCAGCTTTATATCCTCGGGGACCTCCTATAATTCACCCCTCCACTTT,CASSFISSGTSYNSPLHF
NA,TRBJ2-3,NA,TRBV6-1,14,TGTGCCAGCGAGTGGGCGCGGTCATCAGATACGCAGTATTTT,CASEWARSSDTQYF
TRBD1,TRBJ1-1,NA,TRBV5-1,15,TGCGCCAGCAGCTTGCAGGGACAGGGTTTCACTGAAGCTTTCTTT,CASSLQGQGFTEAFF
NA,TRBJ2-2,NA,TRBV5-1,16,TGTGCCAGCAGCTTCCCACTTCGCGCGAACACCGGGGAGCTGTTTTTT,CASSFPLRANTGELFF
TRBD1,TRBJ2-2,many,TRBV2,15,TGTGCCAGCAGGGTTAGACAGGGGGAGGCCGGGGAGCTGTTTTTT,CASRVRQGEAGELFF
NA,TRBJ2-1,NA,TRBV4-2,14,TGTGCCAGCAGCCAAGACCCAACCTACAATGAGCAGTTCTTC,CASSQDPTYNEQFF
NA,TRBJ2-1,NA,TRBV24-1,12,TGTGCCACCAGTGGGGGATACAATGAGCAGTTCTTC,CATSGGYNEQFF
TRBD1,TRBJ2-1,NA,TRBV24-1,12,TGTGCCACCAGTGATCCAGGGGGCGTGCAGTTCTTC,CATSDPGGVQFF
TRBD1,TRBJ2-5,NA,TRBV10-3,14,TGTGCCATCAGTGTTTCCGGGACAGAAGAGACCCAGTACTTC,CAISVSGTEETQYF
TRBD1,TRBJ2-3,NA,TRBV5-6,14,TGTGCCAGCAGCTTGGGGGGGACAGGAGATACGCAGTATTTT,CASSLGGTGDTQYF
NA,TRBJ2-7,NA,TRBV7-9,15,TGTGCCAGCAGCTCTTTGACAGTGATACGCCACGAGCAGTACTTC,CASSSLTVIRHEQYF
NA,TRBJ1-6,once,TRBV20-1,14,TGCAGTGCTAGAGTAGGGACACTAACATCACCCCTCCACTTT,CSARVGTLTSPLHF
NA,TRBJ1-2,NA,TRBV29-1,14,TGCGGCGTTGTGGGAGGGTTGGGAAGCTATGGCTACACCTTC,CGVVGGLGSYGYTF
TRBD2,TRBJ2-7,NA,TRBV10-3,15,TGTGCCATCAGTGAGTCACTAGCGGACTCCTACGAGCAGTACTTC,CAISESLADSYEQYF
TRBD2,TRBJ2-7,NA,TRBV7-3,15,TGTGCCAGCAGCCCAGCAGCGGGGGGGACGTACGAGCAGTACTTC,CASSPAAGGTYEQYF
TRBD2,TRBJ2-4,NA,TRBV29-1,14,TGCAGCGTTGCCCGGGGGGGGGCCAAAAACATTCAGTACTTC,CSVARGGAKNIQYF
NA,TRBJ1-1,NA,TRBV29-1,10,TGCAGCGTTGATTTCGATCGGGCAGTCTTT,CSVDFDRAVF
NA,TRBJ2-1,NA,TRBV7-6,12,TGTGCCAGCAGTTCTAGGGCGCATGAGCAGTTCTTC,CASSSRAHEQFF
NA,TRBJ2-2,NA,TRBV20-1,15,TGCAGTGCTAGGCGAGGGCAGTCGAACACCGGGGAGCTGTTTTTT,CSARRGQSNTGELFF
NA,TRBJ1-2,NA,TRBV7-3,15,TGTGCCAGCAGCCCTAAAACAGGGAAAGAGTATGGCTACACCTTC,CASSPKTGKEYGYTF
NA,TRBJ2-5,few,TRBV20-1,12,TGCAGTGCTAGAAGCAGGGGACAGACCCAGTACTTC,CSARSRGQTQYF
TRBD2,TRBJ2-7,NA,TRBV7-6,14,TGTGCCAGCAGCCCGGGAGGTAGCTCCTACGAGCAGTACTTC,CASSPGGSSYEQYF
NA,TRBJ2-2,many,TRBV6-5,13,TGTGCCAGCAGTTTGGACTTGACCGGGGAGCTGTTTTTT,CASSLDLTGELFF
TRBD1,TRBJ2-7,NA,TRBV5-1,16,TGCGCCAGCAGCTCCCTGGGACAGGAGCCCCTCTACGAGCAGTACTTC,CASSSLGQEPLYEQYF
NA,TRBJ2-7,NA,TRBV19,13,TGTGCCAGTAGTATAGTCCACCCATACGAGCAGTACTTC,CASSIVHPYEQYF
NA,TRBJ2-7,NA,TRBV7-8,15,TGTGCCAGCAGCTTAGAAAGCACAGGAACCTACGAGCAGTACTTC,CASSLESTGTYEQYF
TRBD1,TRBJ2-7,NA,TRBV7-9,15,TGCGCCAGCAGCCGATCCCCGACAGGGGGCCACGAGCAGTACTTC,CASSRSPTGGHEQYF
TRBD2,TRBJ2-1,NA,TRBV2,15,TGTGCCAGCAGGACCGGGACTAGTGTCGTGGATGAGCAGTTCTTC,CASRTGTSVVDEQFF
TRBD1,TRBJ1-3,few,TRBV19,17,TGTGCCAGTAGTATAGGGGGGACAGGGGAAGCAGGAAACACCATATATTTT,CASSIGGTGEAGNTIYF
NA,TRBJ1-6,NA,TRBV7-2,15,TGTGCCAGCAGCTTAGAGGTGACCTATAATTCACCCCTCCACTTT,CASSLEVTYNSPLHF